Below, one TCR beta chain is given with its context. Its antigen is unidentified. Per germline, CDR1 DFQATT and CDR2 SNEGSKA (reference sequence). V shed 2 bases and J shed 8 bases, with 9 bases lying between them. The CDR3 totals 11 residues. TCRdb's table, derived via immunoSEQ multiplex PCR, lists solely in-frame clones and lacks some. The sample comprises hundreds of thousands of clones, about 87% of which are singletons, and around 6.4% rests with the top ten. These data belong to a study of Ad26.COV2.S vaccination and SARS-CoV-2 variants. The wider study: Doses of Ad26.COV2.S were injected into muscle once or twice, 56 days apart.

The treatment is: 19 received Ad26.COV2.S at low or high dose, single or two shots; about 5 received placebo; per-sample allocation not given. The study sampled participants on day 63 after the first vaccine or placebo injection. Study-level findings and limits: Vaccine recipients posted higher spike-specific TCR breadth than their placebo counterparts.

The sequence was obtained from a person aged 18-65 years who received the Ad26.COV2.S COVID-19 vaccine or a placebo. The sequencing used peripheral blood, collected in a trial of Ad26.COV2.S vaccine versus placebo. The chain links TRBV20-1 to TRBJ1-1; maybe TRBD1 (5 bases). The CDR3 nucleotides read TGCAGTGCTAGAAGGGACCTGGAAGCTTTCTTT. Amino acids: CSARRDLEAFF.